One sample yielded the 32 T cell receptor beta chains listed below, sequenced in a study of neurological immune-mediated disorders. TCRdb itself ran the 5' RACE reads through MiXCR, one entry per CDR3 protein. Of about 120,000 distinct CDR3 sequences listed, roughly 3.2% were seen once; the top ten hold 1% to 1.5%. Sequencing input: PBMCs. The receptors here all came from a woman aged 25 to 45 with multiple sclerosis.

This clonotype was seen at least ten times. This chain joins TRBV10-2 and TRBJ1-1, with a weak D call TRBD1 (6 bases). Germline-derived CDR1 and CDR2 are WSHSY and SAAADI. This CDR3 spans 16 amino acids. The V end was cut by 5 bases, the J end by 0 bases, with 16 bases between. Here the CDR3 DNA reads TGCGCCAGCAGTTTACCCAGGGACACTATGAACACTGAAGCTTTCTTT. This translates into CASSLPRDTMNTEAFF.

This clonotype was seen at least ten times. The chain combines TRBV5-6 with TRBJ2-3; TRBD1 matches 7 bases. J gave up 1 base and V 1 base, and 0 bases lay outside the gene matches. Germline V gives CDR1 SGHDT, CDR2 YYEEEE. CDR3 length: 14 residues. The CDR3 spells CASSLQGGTDTQYF. The DNA for the CDR3 is TGTGCCAGCAGCTTGCAGGGGGGCACAGATACGCAGTATTTT.

To note about this clonotype: This may be a read error, as it is one base from a much larger clone. V and J are TRBV20-1 and TRBJ2-3; no firm D call. The CDR3 totals 12 residues. The germline V gene encodes CDR1 DFQATT and CDR2 SNEGSKA (reference sequence). CDR3 residues: CSAKDHTDKQYF. The DNA for the CDR3 is TGCAGTGCAAAAGACCACACAGATAAGCAGTATTTT.

The genes are TRBV30 and TRBJ2-7; D is ambiguous. This CDR3 region has 15 residues. V shed 0 bases and J shed 3 bases, with 15 bases lying between them. The germline V gene encodes CDR1 GTSNPN and CDR2 SVGIG (reference sequence). Here the CDR3 DNA reads TGTGCCTGGAGTGTACACCTCTCTCCCCTCTACGAGCAGTACTTC. Protein: CAWSVHLSPLYEQYF.

This clonotype was observed many times. The chain uses TRBV20-1 and TRBJ2-7; 7 positions agree with TRBD2. Germline trimming cut 3 bases from V and 2 bases from J; bases unmatched to any gene: 7. Germline-derived CDR1 and CDR2 are DFQATT and SNEGSKA (reference sequence). This CDR3 comprises 14 residues. The CDR3 nucleotides read TGCAGTGCTAGGAAACTAGCGCGGGCCTACGAGCAGTACTTC. The encoded protein is CSARKLARAYEQYF.

The chain employs TRBV9 and TRBJ1-4; TRBD1 might be the D (5 bases). The germline gives CDR1 SGDLS, CDR2 YYNGEE. The CDR3 is 15 residues long. Trimming shortened V by 4 bases and J by 4 bases, and 14 bases separated the two germline ends. The CDR3 loop reads CASSSFVGVNEKLFF. CDR3 DNA sequence: TGTGCCAGCAGCTCATTCGTAGGGGTTAATGAAAAACTGTTTTTT.

This clonotype was detected many times. J is TRBJ2-5 and V is TRBV20-1; 10 bases align to TRBD2. V shed 3 bases, J shed 5 bases, and the junction held 6 bases outside the gene matches. Germline V gene lookup returns CDR1 DFQATT and CDR2 SNEGSKA (reference sequence). The CDR3 extends over 14 amino acids. The CDR3 coding sequence is TGCAGTGCTAGGAAGCGGGGGGGATGGGAGACCCAGTACTTC. It is translated as CSARKRGGWETQYF.

This clonotype appeared a few times. The chain links TRBV11-2 to TRBJ1-1, with D unclear. Germline CDR1 reads SGHAT; CDR2 reads FQNNGV. V lost 0 bases to trimming and J lost 1 base, with 6 bases between them. The CDR3 runs to 14 residues. The CDR3 region is CASSLDRWNTEAFF. For the CDR3, the DNA is TGTGCCAGCAGCTTAGATCGTTGGAACACTGAAGCTTTCTTT.

Ten or more counts support this clonotype. The DNA for the CDR3 is TGTGCCAGCAGCCAAGATGTAACAGGCTACTATGGCTACACCTTC. This translates into CASSQDVTGYYGYTF. The chain employs TRBV3-1 and TRBJ1-2; TRBD1 is a possible D gene (5 bases). Germline CDR1 is LGHDT and CDR2 is YNNKEL (reference sequence). The CDR3 totals 15 residues. Trimming removed 0 bases at V and 3 bases at J, with 11 bases between.

The table lists this clonotype with many counts. V and J are TRBV7-7 and TRBJ2-1, with 8 bases matching TRBD1. This CDR3 region has 16 residues. The germline V gene encodes CDR1 SSHAT and CDR2 FNYEAQ (reference sequence). V lost 4 bases, J lost 2 bases, and 7 bases stayed unmatched. The CDR3 DNA reads as TGTGCCAGCAGCTCCGGCGGACAGGGACCCTACAATGAGCAGTTCTTC. It specifies CASSSGGQGPYNEQFF.

This clonotype was counted at least ten times. The chain combines TRBV12-3 or TRBV12-4 with TRBJ2-5, with D perhaps matching TRBD2 (6 bases). Trimming removed 7 bases from V and 5 bases from J, with 11 bases in between. CDR3 length equals 12 residues. This CDR3 is CASTLSGETQYF. The CDR3 DNA is TGTGCCAGCACATTAAGCGGGGAGACCCAGTACTTC.

The CDR3: CASSKPVNTGELFF. The CDR3 coding sequence is TGTGCCAGCAGCAAACCCGTGAACACCGGGGAGCTGTTTTTT. The J gene is TRBJ2-2, the V gene TRBV7-9; D is undetermined. V was clipped by 5 bases and J by 1 base, with 8 bases between them. The CDR3 is made up of 14 amino acids. CDR1 and CDR2 (germline): SEHNR, FQNEAQ (reference sequence).

Many counts were recorded for this clonotype. The rearrangement uses TRBV29-1 and TRBJ1-1, with D unresolved. Trimming took 6 bases from V and 3 from J, leaving 20 bases between them. Germline V gives CDR1 SQVTM, CDR2 ANQGSEA. CDR3 length: 15 amino acids. The CDR3 DNA reads TGCAGCGTCGCACAAAGACTTTCACCGGACACTGAAGCTTTCTTT. Encoded protein: CSVAQRLSPDTEAFF.

The CDR3 bases are TGTGCCATCAGTGAAGTCGACTCCGATCAGCCCCAGCATTTT. Protein product: CAISEVDSDQPQHF. V usage is TRBV10-3 and J usage is TRBJ1-5; D is undetermined. Trimming left V 3 bases short and J 5 bases short, with 11 bases between. The CDR3 sequence is 14 residues long. Germline lookup yields CDR1 ENHRY and CDR2 SYGVKD.

This clonotype was seen ten or more times. The chain employs TRBV12-3 or TRBV12-4 and TRBJ2-7, with D possibly being TRBD2 (6 bases). V lost 3 bases and J lost 3, with 9 bases in between. The CDR3 has 13 residues. CDR3 sequence (DNA): TGTGCCAGCAGTTTCGTAGCGGTCTACGAGCAGTACTTC. Amino acids: CASSFVAVYEQYF.

This clonotype was detected many times. The V and J genes are TRBV7-8 and TRBJ1-2, with D maybe TRBD1 (5 bases). Germline CDR1 reads SGHVS; CDR2 reads FQNEAQ. CDR3 size: 13 residues. V gave up 4 bases and J gave up 8 bases, with 14 bases separating them. CDR3 DNA sequence: TGTGCCAGCAGCTCTATCGGGGCTATGGGCTACACCTTC. It is translated as CASSSIGAMGYTF.

This clonotype was picked up a small number of times. J is TRBJ1-4 and V is TRBV20-1; D may be TRBD1 (6 bases). The CDR3 has 13 amino acids. Trimming shortened V by 8 bases and J by 3 bases, and 13 bases separated the two germline ends. The germline V gene has CDR1 DFQATT and CDR2 SNEGSKA (reference sequence). The chain's CDR3 is CSSHREANEKLFF. CDR3 nucleotides: TGCAGTTCACACAGGGAAGCTAATGAAAAACTGTTTTTT.

This clonotype was recorded many times. This rearrangement joins TRBV7-2 to TRBJ1-2; D ambiguous. The germline CDR1 and CDR2 sequences are SGHTA and FQGNSA. CDR3 length: 13 residues. Trimming removed 5 bases at V and 4 bases at J, with 11 bases between. The CDR3 DNA is TGTGCCAGCAGCGTTCAGGCGCGCTATGGCTACACCTTC. This translates into CASSVQARYGYTF.

This clonotype has at least ten counts. V is TRBV15 and J is TRBJ2-1, with D perhaps being TRBD1 or TRBD2 (5 bases each). The length of the CDR3 is 11 residues. Germline CDR1 reads LNHNV; CDR2 reads YYDKDF (reference sequence). V was clipped by 9 bases and J by 5 bases, with 8 bases between them. CDR3: CATGENNEQFF. In DNA form, the CDR3 reads TGTGCCACAGGGGAGAACAATGAGCAGTTCTTC.

This clonotype was found many times. This CDR3 is CASSPRDRAAYEQYF. In nucleotides, the CDR3 is TGCGCCAGCAGCCCCAGGGACAGGGCTGCCTACGAGCAGTACTTC. This chain uses TRBV5-1 with TRBJ2-7, with TRBD1 matching over 9 bases. Trimming at V came to 4 bases and at J to 2 bases, leaving 7 bases not matched to a gene. This CDR3 spans 15 amino acids. Per the germline V gene, CDR1 is SGHRS and CDR2 is YFSETQ.

This rearrangement joins TRBV20-1 to TRBJ2-1; D is unresolved. There are 15 residues in the CDR3. Per the germline V gene, CDR1 is DFQATT and CDR2 is SNEGSKA (reference sequence). Trimming shortened V by 0 bases and J by 3 bases, and 12 bases separated the two germline ends. CDR3 protein: CSARDRGTFYNEQFF. The CDR3 DNA reads TGCAGTGCTAGAGATCGCGGCACGTTCTACAATGAGCAGTTCTTC.

This clonotype has at least ten counts. The J gene is TRBJ1-1, the V gene TRBV5-5; 10 positions match TRBD1. The germline V gene has CDR1 SGHKS and CDR2 YYEKEE (reference sequence). The CDR3 extends over 15 amino acids. V was pared by 3 bases and J by 7 bases, with 9 bases of the junction left unmatched. For the CDR3, the DNA is TGTGCCAGCAGCTCCTCCCCGGGACAGGGGTTTGAAGCTTTCTTT. This sequence encodes CASSSSPGQGFEAFF.

This clonotype was picked up many times. This rearrangement joins TRBV10-3 to TRBJ1-5; the D gene is possibly TRBD1 (6 bases). Trimming took 6 bases from V and 9 from J, leaving 18 bases between them. In germline, CDR1 is ENHRY, CDR2 SYGVKD. The CDR3 totals 14 residues. In DNA, the CDR3 is TGTGCCATCAGCGGGGGGACACTCTACGGGCCCCAGCATTTT. Translated, it gives CAISGGTLYGPQHF.

This clonotype has at least ten counts. This chain uses TRBV12-3 or TRBV12-4 with TRBJ1-3; tentatively, D is TRBD1 (6 bases). Trimming took 8 bases from V and 0 from J, leaving 17 bases between them. The CDR3 totals 16 residues. The CDR3 nucleotides are TGTGCCAGCCCATCACAGGGTTCAAGCTCTGGAAACACCATATATTTT. It specifies CASPSQGSSSGNTIYF.

Only a few counts were recorded for this clonotype. Sequence at one end of the junction differs from germline and may be a read error. The V call is TRBV7-8, the J call TRBJ2-4, with TRBD1 matching over 8 bases. The CDR3 length is 12 residues. The germline gives CDR1 SGHVS, CDR2 FQNEAQ. Written as DNA, the CDR3 is TGTGACAGCAGCAACGACAGGGGCATTCAGTACTTC. As protein: CDSSNDRGIQYF.

This clonotype was counted at least ten times. This sequence joins TRBV15 and TRBJ2-1, with unresolved D. Trimming took off 0 bases at V and 10 bases at J, with 7 bases between the two ends. Germline values: CDR1 LNHNV, CDR2 YYDKDF (reference sequence). This CDR3 comprises 12 residues. The DNA for the CDR3 is TGTGCCACCAGCAGAGAATCGGCGGAGCAGTTCTTC. Encoded protein: CATSRESAEQFF.

This clonotype was seen many times. The chain uses TRBV20-1 and TRBJ2-1; the match to TRBD2 covers 9 bases. The CDR3 consists of 15 residues. V dropped 4 bases and J dropped 4; count of bases not matched to a gene: 8. Germline V gene sequence: CDR1 DFQATT, CDR2 SNEGSKA (reference sequence). Here the CDR3 DNA reads TGCAGTGCTACTATAGCGGGAGATTGGTACAATGAGCAGTTCTTC. This encodes CSATIAGDWYNEQFF.

This clonotype was seen at least ten times. The CDR3 reads CASSLREGSSYEQYF. Here the CDR3 DNA reads TGTGCCAGCAGCTTACGGGAGGGGAGCTCCTACGAGCAGTACTTC. The J gene is TRBJ2-7, the V gene TRBV7-8; TRBD2 aligns across 8 bases. The CDR3 sequence is 15 residues long. Germline V gene sequence: CDR1 SGHVS, CDR2 FQNEAQ. Trimming took 2 bases from V and 0 from J; bases not matched to a gene: 3. Supplemented by reference TRBV7-8 and TRBJ2-7, the full variable domain reads GAGVSQSPRYKVAKRGQDVALRCDPISGHVSLFWYQQALGQGPEFLTYFQNEAQLDKSGLPSDRFFAERPEGSVSTLKIQRTQQEDSAVYLCASSLREGSSYEQYFGPGTRLTVT.

This clonotype came up many times. J is TRBJ2-7 and V is TRBV20-1; 8 nucleotides match TRBD2. J was trimmed by 6 bases and V by 2 bases; bases with no gene match: 12. CDR3 length: 15 residues. Germline CDR1 is DFQATT and CDR2 is SNEGSKA (reference sequence). The DNA of the CDR3 is TGCAGTGCTAGATCGGGGGATAGCGGGATCGCCGAGCAGTACTTC. Amino acid sequence: CSARSGDSGIAEQYF.

This clonotype was observed at least ten times. J is TRBJ2-1 and V is TRBV5-1; the match to TRBD2 covers 14 bases. V was pared by 1 base and J by 8 bases, with 8 bases of the junction left unmatched. There are 17 residues in the CDR3. Germline assignment: CDR1 SGHRS and CDR2 YFSETQ. The CDR3 reads CASSLQTSGRGGDEQFF. CDR3 DNA sequence: TGCGCCAGCAGCTTGCAGACTAGCGGGAGGGGTGGCGATGAGCAGTTCTTC.

Ten or more counts support this clonotype. This rearrangement joins TRBV13 to TRBJ2-7; 11 positions match TRBD2. The CDR3 contains 15 residues. CDR1 is PRHDT, CDR2 FYEKMQ, per germline (reference sequence). The J segment lost 12 bases and the V segment lost 4 bases, leaving 14 bases of the junction unmatched. CDR3 sequence: CASSSRLAGTPSPYF. In DNA form, the CDR3 reads TGTGCCAGCAGCTCTCGACTAGCGGGGACACCGAGTCCGTACTTC.

This clonotype was observed at least ten times. This rearrangement joins TRBV5-1 to TRBJ1-1; possible D gene TRBD1, 6 bases. Germline CDR1 SGHRS, CDR2 YFSETQ. CDR3 length: 16 amino acids. Trimming removed 4 bases at V and 5 bases at J, with 21 bases between. This chain's CDR3 is CASSEGMGHGETEAFF. The CDR3, as DNA: TGCGCCAGCAGCGAAGGAATGGGACACGGTGAGACTGAAGCTTTCTTT.